The clone carrying this T cell receptor (beta chain) came up a few times. Its antigen is undetermined. CDR3 size: 16 residues. Germline V CDR1 and CDR2: LGHNA, YNFKEQ. Trimming stripped 0 bases from V and 4 bases from J, with 15 bases between. This entry is derived from a study of CD8 T cells in ankylosing spondylitis. Overall study results and limits: Earlier literature documents some of the motif variants in reactive arthritis synovial fluid and blood. Reports say disease-linked clones showed up significantly more in matched ankylosing spondylitis synovial fluid.

Library preparation for TCR beta used quantitative 5'-RACE with molecular barcodes. MiXCR, applied by TCRdb to the 5' RACE reads, yields one record per CDR3 protein. The sample lists nearly 350,000 distinct CDR3 sequences; around 15% were seen once. The sequence derives from a male donor with ankylosing spondylitis or in good health (not recorded which). The material sequenced was blood, either unsorted or a sorted T cell fraction (not recorded which). J is TRBJ1-1 and V is TRBV4-2; possibly TRBD1 for D (6 bases). The CDR3 bases are TGTGCCAGCAGCCAAGATCCGGGAAACAGGGCCACTGAAGCTTTCTTT. It is translated as CASSQDPGNRATEAFF.